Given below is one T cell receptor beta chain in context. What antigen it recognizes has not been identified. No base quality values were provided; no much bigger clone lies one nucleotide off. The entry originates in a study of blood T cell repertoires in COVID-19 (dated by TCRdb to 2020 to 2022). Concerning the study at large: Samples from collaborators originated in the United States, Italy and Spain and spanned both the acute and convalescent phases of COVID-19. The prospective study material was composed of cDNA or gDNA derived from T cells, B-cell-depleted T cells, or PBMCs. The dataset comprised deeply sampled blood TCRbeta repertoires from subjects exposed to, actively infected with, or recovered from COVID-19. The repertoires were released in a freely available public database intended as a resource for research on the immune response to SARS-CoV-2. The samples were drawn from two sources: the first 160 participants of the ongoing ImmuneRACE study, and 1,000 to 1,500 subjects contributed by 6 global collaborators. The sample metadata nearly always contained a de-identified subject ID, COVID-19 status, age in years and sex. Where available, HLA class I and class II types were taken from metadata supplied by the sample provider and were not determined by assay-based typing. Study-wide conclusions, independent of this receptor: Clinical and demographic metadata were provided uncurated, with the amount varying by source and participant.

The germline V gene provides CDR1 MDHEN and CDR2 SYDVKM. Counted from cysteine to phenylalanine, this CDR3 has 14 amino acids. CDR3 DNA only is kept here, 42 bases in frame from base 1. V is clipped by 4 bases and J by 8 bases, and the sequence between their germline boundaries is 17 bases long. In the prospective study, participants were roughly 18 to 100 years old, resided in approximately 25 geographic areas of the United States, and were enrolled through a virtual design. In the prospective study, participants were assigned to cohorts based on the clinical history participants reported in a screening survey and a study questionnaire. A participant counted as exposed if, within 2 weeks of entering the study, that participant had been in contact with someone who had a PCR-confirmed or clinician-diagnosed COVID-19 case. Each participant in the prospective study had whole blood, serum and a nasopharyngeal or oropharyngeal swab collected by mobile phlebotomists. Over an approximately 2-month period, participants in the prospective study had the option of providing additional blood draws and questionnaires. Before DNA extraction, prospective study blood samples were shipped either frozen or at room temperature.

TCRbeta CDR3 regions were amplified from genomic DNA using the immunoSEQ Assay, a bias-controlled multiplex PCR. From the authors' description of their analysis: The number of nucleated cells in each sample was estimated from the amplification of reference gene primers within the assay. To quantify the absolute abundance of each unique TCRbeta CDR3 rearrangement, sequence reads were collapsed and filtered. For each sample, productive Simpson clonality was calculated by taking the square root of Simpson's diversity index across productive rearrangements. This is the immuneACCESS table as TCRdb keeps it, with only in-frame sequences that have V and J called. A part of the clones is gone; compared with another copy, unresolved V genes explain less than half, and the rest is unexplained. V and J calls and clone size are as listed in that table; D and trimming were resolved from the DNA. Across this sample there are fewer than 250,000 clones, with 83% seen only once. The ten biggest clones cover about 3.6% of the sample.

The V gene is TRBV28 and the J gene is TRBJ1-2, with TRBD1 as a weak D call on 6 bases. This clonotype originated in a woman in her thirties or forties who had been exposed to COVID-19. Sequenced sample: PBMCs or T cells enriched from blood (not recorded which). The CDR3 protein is CASSSRWRGGGYTF. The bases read TGTGCCAGCAGTTCCCGGTGGAGGGGGGGAGGCTACACCTTC.